This T cell receptor (beta chain) was observed in a study of blood T cells in healthy people across ages. Sample-barcoded 5' priming and a J-beta primer mix drove a second PCR of roughly 6 to 12 cycles. Every cDNA molecule bore a tag from a template-switch adaptor containing 12 random nucleotides. TCRdb called the 5' RACE reads again in MiXCR, with one record for every CDR3 protein. In the table there are roughly 1,500,000 distinct CDR3 sequences, about 31% of which are singletons. Extraction of total RNA produced a minimum of 5 micrograms from each sample. This CDR3 region has 14 residues. The V gene's germline CDR1 is DFQATT and CDR2 SNEGSKA (reference sequence). Regarding the study as a whole: Naive T cell percentage by flow cytometry tracked strongly with beta diversity. In the absence of known donor CMV status, changes in expanded clonotypes were possibly confounded.

In regard to this clonotype: The antigen is undetermined. A read error may produce the germline difference seen at one junction end.

The receptor's source is a woman aged 30 to 39 in good health. V usage is TRBV20-1 and J usage is TRBJ2-7; either TRBD1 or TRBD2 may supply D (5 bases each). Sequencing was done on a sample of blood. CDR3 DNA sequence: TGCAGTGCAAGAGGGCAAAGGGGTTCCTACGAGCAGTACTTC. Translating gives CSARGQRGSYEQYF.